This TCR beta chain is from a study of T cells in Graves' hyperthyroidism and ophthalmopathy (dated by TCRdb to 2018 to 2020). General notes on the study: Peripheral blood was sampled at the time of initial diagnosis, prior to any treatment. TCR V-J signatures able to tell the groups apart were searched for in a discovery cohort of 100 patients, of whom fewer than 45 had Graves' ophthalmopathy and more than 55 had stable Graves' hyperthyroidism. Prospective prediction of ophthalmopathy was tested in an independent validation cohort consisting of about 19 hyperthyroidism patients and some 17 patients who later progressed to ophthalmopathy. The roughly 99 discovery patients were divided at random into training and test sets in a 7:3 ratio. Thyroid tissue and blood T-cell repertoires from roughly six Graves' hyperthyroidism patients were also compared in the study. Once sampling was done, hyperthyroidism patients were given methimazole at a starting dose of 30 mg daily, whereas ophthalmopathy patients were given high-dose intravenous methylprednisolone. According to the paper, TCR Vbeta CDR3 sequencing was carried out on about 140 peripheral blood samples, which came from 40 to 45 ophthalmopathy, fewer than 80 hyperthyroidism and approximately 17 progressor patients.

Relative to germline, V is 1 base shorter and J is 7 bases shorter, with 9 bases between their ends. From a lookup of the germline V gene, CDR1 and CDR2 are SGHRS and YFSETQ. There are 13 amino acids in the CDR3, from cysteine to phenylalanine inclusive. This entry keeps only the CDR3 DNA: 39 bases, framed from base 1. Ophthalmopathy patients had moderately to severely active disease, Clinical Activity Score of at least 3, NOSPECS grade of at least 4, and duration under 3 months. The study excluded patients with uncontrolled infections, other autoimmune diseases, pregnancy or lactation. Diagnoses were based on clinical symptoms, serum thyroxine and TRAb, thyroid ultrasound and orbital computed tomography. PBMCs were separated from approximately 10 ml of fresh peripheral blood using Ficoll-Paque density gradient centrifugation. Total RNA was extracted with Trizol reagent, and quality was checked on an Agilent 2100 Bioanalyzer.

Of note for this clonotype: Its antigen is unknown. No quality values exist for individual bases; no much larger clone is one base distant.

TCR beta CDR3 regions were amplified from RNA transcripts. For the first round of RT-PCR on the TCR CDR3, the HTBI primer set was used together with the Qiagen OneStep RT-PCR kit. A second multiplex PCR round built the libraries, followed by size selection and purification. The libraries were sequenced on an Illumina HiSeq2000 using paired-end 100 bp reads. As for how the authors treated the data: SOAPnuke was used to process the raw data, throwing out any read that contained adapters or uncalled bases, had a mean Phred below 15, or lacked an exact constant-primer or identifier match. High-quality paired reads were merged using COPE v1.2.5, and each unique nucleotide sequence was defined as a clonotype. Clonotypes were aligned to IMGT TRBV, TRBD and TRBJ reference segments using MiTCR v1.1. The analysis was restricted to V-J combinations with a frequency above 0.0001, which together covered around 99% of the repertoires. A TCS score was defined as the ratio of F50 (clonal expansion) to E x V (chaos), with BLOSUM62-based TCRdist applied between CDR3 peptides within each V-J. Welch's t-statistics and random forest reduced 500 to 550 V-J features to some 14, which were used in a naive Bayes classifier (R e1071). The Morisita-Horn index was used to measure how similar the thyroid and blood repertoires were. TCRdb reworked the public reads: Q25 trimming with fastp, MiXCR clone assembly, productive beta chains retained. Each record represents a unique CDR3 protein, reported with the most common genes and DNA among its rows. It is TCRdb's table, rather than the study itself, that gives the V and J calls and clone size. The sample has fewer than 650,000 distinct CDR3 sequences on record, roughly 14% of them singletons. The ten biggest clones cover 4.3% of the sample.

General findings and caveats noted by the study authors: No statistical method was used to set the sample size in advance, and investigators knew the group allocation. Ophthalmopathy was separated from stable hyperthyroidism by a 13 V-J signature model, with over 85% sensitivity and roughly 81% specificity obtained in cross-validation and 80%/75% obtained in testing. During validation, the model predicted progression to ophthalmopathy a median of around 7 months ahead of onset, with roughly 65% sensitivity and about 72% specificity. Most expanded thyroid clonotypes (frequency above 0.001) were also detected in blood, suggesting blood repertoires may reflect thyroid immune responses.

Sequencing input: blood. The chain is made from TRBV5-1 and TRBJ1-5; the D gene cannot be named for sure. The TCR comes from a woman in her thirties or forties with Graves' ophthalmopathy. CDR3 sequence: CASSLLGGQPQHF. The DNA sequence is TGCGCCAGCAGCTTGCTGGGAGGACAGCCCCAGCATTTT.